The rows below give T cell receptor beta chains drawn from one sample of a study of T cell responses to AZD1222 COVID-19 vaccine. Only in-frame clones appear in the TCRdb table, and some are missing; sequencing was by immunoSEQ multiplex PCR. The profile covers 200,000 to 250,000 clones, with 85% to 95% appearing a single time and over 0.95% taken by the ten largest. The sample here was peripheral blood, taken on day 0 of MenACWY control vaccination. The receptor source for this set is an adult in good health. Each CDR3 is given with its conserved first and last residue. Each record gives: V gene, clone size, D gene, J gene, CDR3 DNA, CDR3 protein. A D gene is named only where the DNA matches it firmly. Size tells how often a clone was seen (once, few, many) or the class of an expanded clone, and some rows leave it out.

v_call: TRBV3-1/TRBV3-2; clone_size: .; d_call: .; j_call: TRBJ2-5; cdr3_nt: TGTGCCAGCAGCCAGCCTCAAGAGACCCAGTACTTC; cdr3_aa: CASSQPQETQYF
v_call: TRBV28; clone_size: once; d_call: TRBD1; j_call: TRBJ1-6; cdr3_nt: TGTGCCAGCAGCCCGGACAGGGTCTATAATTCACCCCTCCACTTT; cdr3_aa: CASSPDRVYNSPLHF
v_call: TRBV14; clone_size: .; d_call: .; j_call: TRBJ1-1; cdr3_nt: TGTGCCAGCAGTCGTTTTGTTGGAGCTGAAGCTTTCTTT; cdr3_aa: CASSRFVGAEAFF
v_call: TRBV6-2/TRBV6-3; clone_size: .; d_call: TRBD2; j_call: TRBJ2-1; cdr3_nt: TGTGCCAGCAGTTCCTTCCACGCATGGTCGGGGGGGAACAATGAGCAGTTCTTC; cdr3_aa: CASSSFHAWSGGNNEQFF
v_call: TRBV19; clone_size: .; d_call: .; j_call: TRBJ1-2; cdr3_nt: TGTGCCAGTAGTACTCATAGGGGGGAAAACTATGGCTACACCTTC; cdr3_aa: CASSTHRGENYGYTF
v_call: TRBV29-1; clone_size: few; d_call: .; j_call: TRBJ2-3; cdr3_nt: TGCAGCGTTGCGACTAGCACAGATACGCAGTATTTT; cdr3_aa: CSVATSTDTQYF
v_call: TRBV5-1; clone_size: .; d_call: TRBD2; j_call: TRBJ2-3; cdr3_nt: TGCGCCAGCAGCTTGAGCGGGACGGGGGGAGGCACAGATACGCAGTATTTT; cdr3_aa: CASSLSGTGGGTDTQYF
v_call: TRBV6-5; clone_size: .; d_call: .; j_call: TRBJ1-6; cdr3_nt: TGTGCCAGCAGGGGAAGAGGCTATAATTCACCCCTCCACTTT; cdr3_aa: CASRGRGYNSPLHF
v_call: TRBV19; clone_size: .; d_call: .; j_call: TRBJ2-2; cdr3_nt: TGTGCCAGTAGTATAGTGCAGGGGTCCAGGGAGCTGTTTTTT; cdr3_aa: CASSIVQGSRELFF
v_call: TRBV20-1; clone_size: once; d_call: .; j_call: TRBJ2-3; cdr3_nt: TGCAGTGCTGGACCGGCAGATACGCAGTATTTT; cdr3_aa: CSAGPADTQYF
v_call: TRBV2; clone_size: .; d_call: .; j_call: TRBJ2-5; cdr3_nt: TGTGCCAGCAGTGAGCAGGGGAGTCAAGAGACCCAGTACTTC; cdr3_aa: CASSEQGSQETQYF
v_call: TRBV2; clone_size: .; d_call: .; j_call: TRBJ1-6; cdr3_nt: TGTGCCAGCACAGGGCCATCAATTCACCCCCTCCACTTT; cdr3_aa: CASTGPSIHPLHF
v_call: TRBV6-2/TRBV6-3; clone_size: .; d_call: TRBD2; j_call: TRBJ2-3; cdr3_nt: TGTGCCAGCAGTTACTCCTCGGGACTAGCAAATGGAGATACGCAGTATTTT; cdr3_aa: CASSYSSGLANGDTQYF
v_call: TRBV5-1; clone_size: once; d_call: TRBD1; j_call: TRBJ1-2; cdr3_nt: TGCGCCAGCAGCTCTGGACAGGGGCGTGGCTATGGCTACACCTTC; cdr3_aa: CASSSGQGRGYGYTF
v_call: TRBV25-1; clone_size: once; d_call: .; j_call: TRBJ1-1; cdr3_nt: TGTGCCAGTCGGGACACGAGGGCCACTGAAGCTTTCTTT; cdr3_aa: CASRDTRATEAFF
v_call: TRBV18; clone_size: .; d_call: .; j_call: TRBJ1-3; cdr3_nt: TGTGCCAGCTCCCAAGACAGACGTTCTCCGGCCTCTGGAAACACCATATATTTT; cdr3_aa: CASSQDRRSPASGNTIYF
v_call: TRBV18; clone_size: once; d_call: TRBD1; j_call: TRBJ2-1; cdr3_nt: TGTGCCAGCTCACGCGGACAGGGGAGAAACAATGAGCAGTTCTTC; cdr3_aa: CASSRGQGRNNEQFF
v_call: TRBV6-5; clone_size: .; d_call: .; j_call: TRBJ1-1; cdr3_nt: TGTGCCAGCAGCGTACTGGGGGGCGCAGGGGCTTTCTTT; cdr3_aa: CASSVLGGAGAFF
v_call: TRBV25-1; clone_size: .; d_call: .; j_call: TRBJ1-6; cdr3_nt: TGTGCCAGCAGGGTAACGACAAGGGCCGATTCACCCCTCCACTTT; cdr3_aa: CASRVTTRADSPLHF
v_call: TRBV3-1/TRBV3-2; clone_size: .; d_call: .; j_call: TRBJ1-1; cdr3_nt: TGTGCCAGCAGCCAGTCCGGCAGGCGGAACACTGAAGCTTTCTTT; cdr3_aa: CASSQSGRRNTEAFF
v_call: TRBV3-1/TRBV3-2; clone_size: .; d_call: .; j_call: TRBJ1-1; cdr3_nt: TGTGCCAGCAGCCAATTCGGGGGGGTGGGCACTGAAGCTTTCTTT; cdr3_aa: CASSQFGGVGTEAFF
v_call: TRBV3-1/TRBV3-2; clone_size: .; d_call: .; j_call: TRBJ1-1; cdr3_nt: TGTGCCAGCAGCCAAGATCCCGGACTGGGCGCTTTCTTT; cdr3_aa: CASSQDPGLGAFF